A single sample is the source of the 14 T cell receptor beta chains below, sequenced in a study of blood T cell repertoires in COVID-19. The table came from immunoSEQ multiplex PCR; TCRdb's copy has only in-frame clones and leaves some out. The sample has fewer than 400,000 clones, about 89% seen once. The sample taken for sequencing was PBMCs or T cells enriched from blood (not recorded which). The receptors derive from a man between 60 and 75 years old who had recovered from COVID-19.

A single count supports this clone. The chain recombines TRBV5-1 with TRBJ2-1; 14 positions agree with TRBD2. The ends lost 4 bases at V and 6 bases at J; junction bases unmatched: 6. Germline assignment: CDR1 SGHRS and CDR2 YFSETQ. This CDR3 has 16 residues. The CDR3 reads CASSMTSGRAGNEQFF. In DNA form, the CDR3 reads TGCGCCAGCAGCATGACTAGCGGGAGGGCGGGCAATGAGCAGTTCTTC.

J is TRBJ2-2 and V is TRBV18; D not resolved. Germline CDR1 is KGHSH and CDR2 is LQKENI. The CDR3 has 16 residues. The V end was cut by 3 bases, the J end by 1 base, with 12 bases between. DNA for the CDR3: TGTGCCAGCTCACCCCTCCCTCCTTTGAACACCGGGGAGCTGTTTTTT. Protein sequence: CASSPLPPLNTGELFF.

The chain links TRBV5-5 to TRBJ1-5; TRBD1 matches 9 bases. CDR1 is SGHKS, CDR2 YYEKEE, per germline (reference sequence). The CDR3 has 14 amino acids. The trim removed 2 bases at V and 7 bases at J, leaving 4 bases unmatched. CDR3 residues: CASSFGTGYQPQHF. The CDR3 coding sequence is TGTGCCAGCAGCTTCGGGACAGGGTACCAGCCCCAGCATTTT.

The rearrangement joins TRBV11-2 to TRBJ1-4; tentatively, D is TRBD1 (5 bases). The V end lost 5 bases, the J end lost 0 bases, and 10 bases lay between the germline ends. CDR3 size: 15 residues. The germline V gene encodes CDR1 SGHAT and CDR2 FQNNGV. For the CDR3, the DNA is TGTGCCAGCAGCACCGGGGGGGCAACTAATGAAAAACTGTTTTTT. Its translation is CASSTGGATNEKLFF.

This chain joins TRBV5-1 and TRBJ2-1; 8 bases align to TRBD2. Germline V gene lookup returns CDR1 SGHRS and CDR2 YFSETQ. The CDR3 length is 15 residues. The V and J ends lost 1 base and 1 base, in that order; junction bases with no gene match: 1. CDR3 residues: CASSLPGGSYNEQFF. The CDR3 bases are TGCGCCAGCAGCTTGCCGGGAGGGTCCTACAATGAGCAGTTCTTC.

CDR3 DNA: TGTGCCAGCAGCCAAGCTCAGGGGAACTATGGCTACACCTTC. Protein product: CASSQAQGNYGYTF. The chain uses TRBV3-1 (or the pseudogene TRBV3-2) and TRBJ1-2, with a weak D call TRBD1 (6 bases). CDR3 size: 14 residues. Germline lookup yields CDR1 LGHDT and CDR2 YNNKEL (reference sequence). Trimming cost V 1 base and J 2 bases, with 8 bases left between them.

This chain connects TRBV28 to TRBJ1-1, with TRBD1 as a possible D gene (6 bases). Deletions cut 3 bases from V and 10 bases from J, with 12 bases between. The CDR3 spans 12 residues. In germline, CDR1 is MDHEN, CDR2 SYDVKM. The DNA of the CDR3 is TGTGCCAGCAGTTTGCCAGGGGTTGCAGCTTTCTTT. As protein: CASSLPGVAAFF.

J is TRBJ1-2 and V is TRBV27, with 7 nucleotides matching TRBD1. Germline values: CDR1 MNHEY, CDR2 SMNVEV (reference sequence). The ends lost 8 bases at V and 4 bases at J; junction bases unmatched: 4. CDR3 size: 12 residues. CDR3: CASSNRGYGYTF. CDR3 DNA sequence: TGTGCCAGCTCGAACAGGGGCTATGGCTACACCTTC.

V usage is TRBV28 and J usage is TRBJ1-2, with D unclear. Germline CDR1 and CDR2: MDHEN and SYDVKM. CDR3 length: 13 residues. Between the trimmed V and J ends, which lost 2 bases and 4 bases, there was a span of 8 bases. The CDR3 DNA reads TGTGCCAGCAGTTTAACAAATCCCTATGGCTACACCTTC. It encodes CASSLTNPYGYTF.

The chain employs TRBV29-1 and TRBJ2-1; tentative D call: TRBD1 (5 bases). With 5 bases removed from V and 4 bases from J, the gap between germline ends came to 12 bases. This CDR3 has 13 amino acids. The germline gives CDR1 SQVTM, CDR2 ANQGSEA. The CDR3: CSVRKGLYNEQFF. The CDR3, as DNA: TGCAGCGTTCGGAAGGGGCTATACAATGAGCAGTTCTTC.

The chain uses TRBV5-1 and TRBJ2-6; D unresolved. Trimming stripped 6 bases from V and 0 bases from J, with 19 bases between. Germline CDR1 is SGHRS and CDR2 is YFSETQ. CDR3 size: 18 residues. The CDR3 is CASTTVGGRSSGANVLTF. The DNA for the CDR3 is TGCGCCAGCACCACCGTGGGTGGCAGGTCCTCTGGGGCCAACGTCCTGACTTTC. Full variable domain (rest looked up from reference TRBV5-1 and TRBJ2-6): KAGVTQTPRYLIKTRGQQVTLSCSPISGHRSVSWYQQTPGQGLQFLFEYFSETQRNKGNFPGRFSGRQFSNSRSEMNVSTLELGDSALYLCASTTVGGRSSGANVLTFGAGSRLTVL.

This CDR3 is CASSPRDRQFIYGYTF. In DNA form, the CDR3 reads TGTGCCAGCAGCCCCAGGGACAGACAGTTCATCTATGGCTACACCTTC. V and J are TRBV5-4 and TRBJ1-2; 7 bases line up with TRBD1. J was trimmed by 4 bases and V by 4 bases; bases with no gene match: 13. From germline, CDR1 is SGHNT and CDR2 YYREEE (reference sequence). The CDR3 runs to 16 residues.

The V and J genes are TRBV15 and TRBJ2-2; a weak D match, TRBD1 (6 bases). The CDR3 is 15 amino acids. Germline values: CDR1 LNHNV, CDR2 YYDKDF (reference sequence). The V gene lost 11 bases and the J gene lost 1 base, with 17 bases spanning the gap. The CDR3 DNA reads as TGTGCCTCGCAACCGGGACACGGGAACACCGGGGAGCTGTTTTTT. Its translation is CASQPGHGNTGELFF. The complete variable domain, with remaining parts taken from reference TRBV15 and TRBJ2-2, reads DAMVIQNPRYQVTQFGKPVTLSCSQTLNHNVMYWYQQKSSQAPKLLFHYYDKDFNNEADTPDNFQSRRPNTSFCFLDIRSPGLGDTAMYLCASQPGHGNTGELFFGEGSRLTVL.

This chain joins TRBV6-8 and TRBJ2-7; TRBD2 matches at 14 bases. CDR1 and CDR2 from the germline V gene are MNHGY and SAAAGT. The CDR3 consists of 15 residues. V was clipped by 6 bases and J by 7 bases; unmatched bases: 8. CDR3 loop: CASSPTSGRAKEQYF. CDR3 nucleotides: TGTGCCAGCAGCCCGACTAGCGGGAGGGCTAAGGAGCAGTACTTC.